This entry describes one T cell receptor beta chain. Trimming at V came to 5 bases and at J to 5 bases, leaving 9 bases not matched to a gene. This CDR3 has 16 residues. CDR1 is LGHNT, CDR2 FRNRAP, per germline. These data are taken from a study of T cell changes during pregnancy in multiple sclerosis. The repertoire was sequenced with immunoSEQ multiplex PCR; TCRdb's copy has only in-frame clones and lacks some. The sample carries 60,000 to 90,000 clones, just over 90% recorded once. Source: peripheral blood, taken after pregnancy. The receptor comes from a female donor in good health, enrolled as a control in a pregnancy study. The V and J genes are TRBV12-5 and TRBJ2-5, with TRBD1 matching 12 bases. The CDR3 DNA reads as TGTGCTAGTGGTCCCGGGACAGGGGGCCAGGGGGAGACCCAGTACTTC. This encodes CASGPGTGGQGETQYF.